A selection of T cell receptor beta chains follows, all from one sample in a study of graft-versus-host responses after intestinal transplantation. Their cognate antigens are unknown. The assay was immunoSEQ multiplex PCR, and TCRdb's table has in-frame clones only and misses some. The top ten clones hold roughly 0.17% of a sample with 130,000 or so clones, roughly 92% of them seen once. Sequences were derived from unstimulated CD4+ T cells sorted from spleen or lymph node cells, sampled before intestinal transplant. The receptors shown here come from a human donor who received an intestinal transplant. The CDR3 runs from the conserved cysteine through the conserved F or W. D genes are given only for firm matches. Only some rows state a clone size, as once, few, many or a class for expanded clones.

TRBV16	TRBJ1-2	.	.	TGTGCCAGCAGCCTCAGGGGTGGCGGCTACACCTTC	CASSLRGGGYTF
TRBV2	TRBJ2-2	.	.	TGTGCCAGCATGGCAGGGAAGACCACCGGGGAGCTGTTTTTT	CASMAGKTTGELFF
TRBV29-1	TRBJ1-3	TRBD1	.	TGCAGCGTTTGGGACAGGGGGAACACCATATATTTT	CSVWDRGNTIYF
TRBV11-2	TRBJ2-7	.	.	TGTGCCAGCAGCTTAGATCCACAGGGTCCTAGGGTCGAGCAGTACTTC	CASSLDPQGPRVEQYF
TRBV10-1	TRBJ2-3	.	.	TGCGCCAGCAGTGAGTCCGGTCCTCCGGGAGATACGCAGTATTTT	CASSESGPPGDTQYF
TRBV19	TRBJ1-5	.	.	TGTGCCAGTAGTATCCGCGGTCCCGGAGATCAGCCCCAGCATTTT	CASSIRGPGDQPQHF
TRBV2	TRBJ2-7	.	.	TGTGCCACTAAGCGTGTGTTAGCCCTCGAGCAGTACTTC	CATKRVLALEQYF
TRBV5-1	TRBJ1-2	.	.	TGCGCCAGCAGCTTGTCGACAGCGAACTATGGCTACACCTTC	CASSLSTANYGYTF
TRBV7-9	TRBJ2-5	.	.	TGTGCCAGCAGCTTAGCGGGGGGGGGCTCGGAGACCCAGTACTTC	CASSLAGGGSETQYF
TRBV6-5	TRBJ2-7	.	.	TGTGCCAGCAGTCGAACCCGGACTGGTGTCTACGAGCAGTACTTC	CASSRTRTGVYEQYF
TRBV29-1	TRBJ1-2	.	.	TGCAGCGTTGACACCCTTGGCAGGGTTGGCGGCTACACCTTC	CSVDTLGRVGGYTF
TRBV5-1	TRBJ2-7	.	.	TGCGCCAGCAGCCCCACCGATCGAGGCGAGCAGTACTTC	CASSPTDRGEQYF
TRBV11-2	TRBJ2-2	TRBD2	.	TGTGCCAGCAGCTCGCTAGCGGCCACCGGGGAGCTGTTTTTT	CASSSLAATGELFF
TRBV30	TRBJ1-4	TRBD1	.	TGTGCCTGGAGTCCTGGGACAGACGATGAAAAACTGTTTTTT	CAWSPGTDDEKLFF
TRBV29-1	TRBJ1-2	.	once	TGCAGCGTTGAAAGGGGAGGCGACTATGGCTACACCTTC	CSVERGGDYGYTF
TRBV23-1	TRBJ1-2	.	once	TGCGCCAGCAGTCAATCGCGGGTATCCAACTATGGCTACACCTTC	CASSQSRVSNYGYTF
TRBV20-1	TRBJ2-7	.	.	TGCAGTGCTAGAGCCGCTGGCGAGCAGTACTTC	CSARAAGEQYF
TRBV7-2	TRBJ2-4	TRBD1	once	TGTGCCAGCAGCTTAGTTGGGACAGTCGAAAACATTCAGTACTTC	CASSLVGTVENIQYF
TRBV6-6	TRBJ2-1	TRBD2	.	TGTGCCAGCAGTTCTACAAGAGCGGGGGGAGGCAATGAGCAGTTCTTC	CASSSTRAGGGNEQFF
TRBV9	TRBJ2-1	.	.	TGTGCCAGCAGCGCCCCTTCTAATACGCAGTTCTTC	CASSAPSNTQFF
TRBV6-1	TRBJ2-4	TRBD2	.	TGTGCCAGCAGTGATCTAGCGGGGTCACGGAGGGACAAAAACATTCAGTACTTC	CASSDLAGSRRDKNIQYF
TRBV2	TRBJ2-3	.	.	TGTGCCAGCAGATATGACGCGGGGGCCAGCACAGATACGCAGTATTTT	CASRYDAGASTDTQYF
TRBV27	TRBJ1-2	.	.	TGTGCCAGCAGAGGCAGGGGCGATAACTATGGCTACACCTTC	CASRGRGDNYGYTF
TRBV7-8	TRBJ1-2	.	.	TGTGCCAGCAGCTTACGTTGGGGGCAGGGACGGGATGGCTACACCTTC	CASSLRWGQGRDGYTF
TRBV18	TRBJ1-5	TRBD1	.	TGTGCCAGCTCAGCCGACAGGGGTCAGCCCCAGCATTTT	CASSADRGQPQHF
TRBV5-6	TRBJ1-2	.	.	TGTGCCAGCAGCCAGAAACCAGGACAGAGTAATAACTATGGCTACACCTTC	CASSQKPGQSNNYGYTF
TRBV7-2	TRBJ1-2	TRBD1	.	TGTGCCAGCAGCTTAGCGACAGGGGTTTACGGTGGCTACACCTTC	CASSLATGVYGGYTF
TRBV27	TRBJ2-1	.	.	TGTGCCAGCAGACCGACTATTACCAATGAGCAGTTCTTC	CASRPTITNEQFF
TRBV6-5	TRBJ2-1	TRBD2	.	TGTGCCAGCAGAAACGCGGGGGGGGGCCCGAGCGAGCAGTTCTTC	CASRNAGGGPSEQFF
TRBV6-5	TRBJ1-2	.	.	TGTGCCAGCAGGATAACAGGTGGAGACTATGGCTACACCTTC	CASRITGGDYGYTF
TRBV10-3	TRBJ1-2	.	.	TGTGCCATCAACGGTGGTGTATTCGGACAGAGCAGCTCTAACTATGGCTACACCTTC	CAINGGVFGQSSSNYGYTF
TRBV5-1	TRBJ1-3	TRBD1	.	TGCGCCAGCAGCCCCGGGACAGGGTCGGAAAACACCATATATTTT	CASSPGTGSENTIYF
TRBV18	TRBJ1-3	TRBD1	.	TGTGCCAGCTCACCGGACAGGGGGAACACCATATATTTT	CASSPDRGNTIYF
TRBV11-3	TRBJ2-2	TRBD2	.	TGTGCCAGCAGCTTAGGCGGCGGGAGCACCGGGGAGCTGTTTTTT	CASSLGGGSTGELFF
TRBV2	TRBJ2-1	.	.	TGTGCCAGCAGTGTTGGTGGTTCGGGGATTTGGGGGGAGCAGTTCTTC	CASSVGGSGIWGEQFF
TRBV9	TRBJ1-3	.	few	TGTGCCAGCAGCGTAGCACAGGGAGGTGGAAACACCATATATTTT	CASSVAQGGGNTIYF
TRBV7-8	TRBJ1-6	.	.	TGTGCCAGCAGCATGGGGCCCTATAATTCACCCCTCCACTTT	CASSMGPYNSPLHF
TRBV15	TRBJ1-6	.	.	TGTGCCACCAGCAGAGAAAGATCACCCCTCCACTTT	CATSRERSPLHF
TRBV2	TRBJ1-6	.	.	TGTGCCAGCAGGGATCGACAGTATTCACCCCTCCACTTT	CASRDRQYSPLHF
TRBV19	TRBJ1-4	.	.	TGTGCCAGTAGTATCGGCCGCCAAGGAAAACTGTTTTTT	CASSIGRQGKLFF
TRBV5-1	TRBJ2-3	TRBD1	.	TGCGCCAGCAGCTCGGACAGGGGATTGGGCACAGATACGCAGTATTTT	CASSSDRGLGTDTQYF
TRBV5-1	TRBJ2-5	.	.	TGCGCCAGCAGCTTGAACGGGCAGACCCAAGAGACCCAGTACTTC	CASSLNGQTQETQYF
TRBV11-1	TRBJ2-3	.	.	TGTGCCAGCAGCCCACAGGGTTTGGCAGATACGCAGTATTTT	CASSPQGLADTQYF
TRBV2	TRBJ2-7	.	.	TGTGCCAGCTGCCCCCGCTCCTACGAGCAGTACTTC	CASCPRSYEQYF
TRBV5-1	TRBJ2-3	.	.	TGCGCCAGCAGCTTGACACCATCAAGCACAGATACGCAGTATTTT	CASSLTPSSTDTQYF
TRBV28	TRBJ2-7	.	.	TGTGCCAGCAGTTTTTCTCGGAGCTCCTACGAGCAGTACTTC	CASSFSRSSYEQYF
TRBV7-9	TRBJ2-7	.	.	TGTGCCAGCAGCTTAGGCAGGTCCTACGAGCAGTACTTC	CASSLGRSYEQYF
TRBV4-1	TRBJ1-2	.	.	TGCGCCAGCAGCCGAGACGGTCGCTATGGCTACACCTTC	CASSRDGRYGYTF
TRBV2	TRBJ1-5	TRBD1	few	TGTGCCAGCAGGGACAGGGTTAATCAGCCCCAGCATTTT	CASRDRVNQPQHF
TRBV9	TRBJ1-1	.	.	TGTGCCAGCAGCGTAGATAGTACCATTGGGACTGAAGCTTTCTTT	CASSVDSTIGTEAFF
TRBV18	TRBJ2-7	TRBD1	.	TGTGCCAGCTCACCCACGACAGGGGCCTACGAGCAGTACTTC	CASSPTTGAYEQYF
TRBV4-1	TRBJ2-4	.	.	TGCGCCAGCAGCCTCACGCTTTCTAGCGAAGGAAACATTCAGTACTTC	CASSLTLSSEGNIQYF
TRBV7-2	TRBJ2-7	TRBD2	.	TGTGCCAGCAGGGAGGATAGCGGGGTACCCTACGAGCAGTACTTC	CASREDSGVPYEQYF
TRBV5-4	TRBJ2-7	.	once	TGTGCCAGCAGCTACCAGCTGGGGCAGCCCCCCGACGAGCAGTACTTC	CASSYQLGQPPDEQYF
TRBV6-1	TRBJ2-4	.	.	TGTGCCAGCAGTGACGGATCAAACATTCAGTACTTC	CASSDGSNIQYF
TRBV18	TRBJ1-1	.	.	TGTGCCAGCTCACCAACAAGGACACCTCAAATCATGAACACTGAAGCTTTCTTT	CASSPTRTPQIMNTEAFF
TRBV28	TRBJ1-5	.	.	TGTGCCAGCAGTTTATGGGCTAGCAATCAGCCCCAGCATTTT	CASSLWASNQPQHF
TRBV5-6	TRBJ1-1	.	.	TGTGCCAGCAGCTTGATCCCGCAGAAAGCTTTCTTT	CASSLIPQKAFF
TRBV5-8	TRBJ2-3	.	few	TGTGCCAGCAGCATCTATACGCAGTATTTT	CASSIYTQYF